Only one count was recorded for the clone carrying this T cell receptor (beta chain). V lost 0 bases and J lost 0, with 13 bases in between. The CDR3 extends over 16 amino acids. Germline V CDR1 and CDR2: SGDLS, YYNGEE. Clones were sequenced by immunoSEQ multiplex PCR, and TCRdb holds only the in-frame ones, with some missing. The repertoire holds under 300,000 clones, with 86% as singletons. The source of the sample is a study of blood T cell repertoires in COVID-19. Sequenced material: peripheral blood. The sequence was collected from a young man who had recovered from COVID-19. This chain links TRBV9 with TRBJ2-7; D remains unclear. CDR3 sequence: CASSVASLPASYEQYF. The CDR3 nucleotides are TGTGCCAGCAGCGTAGCATCCCTACCCGCCTCCTACGAGCAGTACTTC.